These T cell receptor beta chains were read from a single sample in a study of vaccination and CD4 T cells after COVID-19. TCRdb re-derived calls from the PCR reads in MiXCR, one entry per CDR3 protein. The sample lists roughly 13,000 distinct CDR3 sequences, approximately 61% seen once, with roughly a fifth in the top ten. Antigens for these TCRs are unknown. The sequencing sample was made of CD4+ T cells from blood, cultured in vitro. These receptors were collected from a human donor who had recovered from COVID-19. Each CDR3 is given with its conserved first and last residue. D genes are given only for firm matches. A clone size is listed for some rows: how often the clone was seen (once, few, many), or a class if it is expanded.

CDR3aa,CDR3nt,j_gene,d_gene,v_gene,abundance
CASSTFRDNTEAFF,TGTGCCAGCAGCACGTTCAGAGATAACACTGAAGCTTTCTTT,TRBJ1-1,-,TRBV7-9,-
CASSYSGSGPQDTQYF,TGTGCCAGCAGTTACTCGGGGAGCGGGCCGCAGGATACGCAGTATTTT,TRBJ2-3,-,TRBV6-5,once
CATNRDGTDTQYF,TGTGCCACCAATAGGGACGGCACAGATACGCAGTATTTT,TRBJ2-3,-,TRBV24-1,-
CASSRRGEESTDTQYF,TGTGCCAGCAGCCGTAGGGGGGAGGAAAGCACAGATACGCAGTATTTT,TRBJ2-3,-,TRBV9,-
CATSRDNLELFF,TGTGCCACCAGCAGAGATAATTTGGAGCTGTTTTTT,TRBJ2-2,-,TRBV15,-
CASSLWGSYEQYF,TGTGCCAGCAGCTTGTGGGGCTCCTACGAGCAGTACTTC,TRBJ2-7,-,TRBV11-2,-
CAVWGEYNEQFF,TGTGCCGTCTGGGGGGAATACAATGAGCAGTTCTTC,TRBJ2-1,-,TRBV6-1,-
CASSYGQITEAFF,TGTGCCAGCAGTTACGGCCAGATCACTGAAGCTTTCTTT,TRBJ1-1,-,TRBV6-5,-
CASSLSGQGIPYEQYF,TGTGCCAGCAGCTTATCGGGACAGGGAATCCCGTACGAGCAGTACTTC,TRBJ2-7,TRBD1,TRBV7-2,-
CASSWYRAGGHQETQYF,TGTGCCAGCAGTTGGTACCGAGCGGGGGGCCACCAAGAGACCCAGTACTTC,TRBJ2-5,TRBD2,TRBV6-2/TRBV6-3,few
CAGLDRNTGELFF,TGTGCCGGCCTGGACAGGAACACCGGGGAGCTGTTTTTT,TRBJ2-2,-,TRBV6-1,-
CASSFRLNTEAFF,TGTGCTAGCAGCTTCCGACTTAACACTGAAGCTTTCTTT,TRBJ1-1,-,TRBV7-9,-
CASSESGRGGNQPQHF,TGTGCCAGCAGTGAATCAGGGAGAGGAGGCAATCAGCCCCAGCATTTT,TRBJ1-5,-,TRBV2,few
CASRPRQGERGTESFF,TGTGCCAGCAGGCCGAGACAGGGGGAGCGGGGCACTGAATCTTTCTTT,TRBJ1-1,TRBD1,TRBV6-1,-
CASREQTPDTQYF,TGTGCCAGCAGGGAACAGACTCCGGATACGCAGTATTTT,TRBJ2-3,-,TRBV6-1,-
CASTRDSTYTEAFF,TGTGCCAGCACTAGGGACAGTACATACACTGAAGCTTTCTTT,TRBJ1-1,TRBD1,TRBV2,once
CASSQNRLAYEQYF,TGTGCCAGCAGTCAAAACAGGCTGGCCTACGAGCAGTACTTC,TRBJ2-7,-,TRBV7-2,few
CASSSGPGTGELFF,TGTGCCAGCAGTTCTGGGCCCGGTACCGGGGAGCTGTTTTTT,TRBJ2-2,-,TRBV27,-
CASSLERGSTEAFF,TGTGCCAGCAGCTTAGAACGGGGGAGCACTGAAGCTTTCTTT,TRBJ1-1,-,TRBV11-3,-